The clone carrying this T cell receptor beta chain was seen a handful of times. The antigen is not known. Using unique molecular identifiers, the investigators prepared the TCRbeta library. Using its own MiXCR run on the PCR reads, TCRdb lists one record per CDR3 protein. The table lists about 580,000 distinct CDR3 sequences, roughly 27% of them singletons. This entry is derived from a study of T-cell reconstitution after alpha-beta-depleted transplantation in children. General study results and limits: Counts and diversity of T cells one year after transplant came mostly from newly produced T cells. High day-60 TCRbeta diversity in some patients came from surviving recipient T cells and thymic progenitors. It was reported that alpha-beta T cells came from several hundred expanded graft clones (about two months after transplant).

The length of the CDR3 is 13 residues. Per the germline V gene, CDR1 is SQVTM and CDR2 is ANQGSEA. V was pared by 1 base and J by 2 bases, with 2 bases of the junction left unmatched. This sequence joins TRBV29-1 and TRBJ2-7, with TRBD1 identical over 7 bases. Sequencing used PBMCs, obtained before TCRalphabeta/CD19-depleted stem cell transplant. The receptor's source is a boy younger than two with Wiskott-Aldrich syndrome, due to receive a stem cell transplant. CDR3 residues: CSVEGDSTYEQYF. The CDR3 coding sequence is TGCAGCGTTGAAGGGGACAGCACCTACGAGCAGTACTTC.